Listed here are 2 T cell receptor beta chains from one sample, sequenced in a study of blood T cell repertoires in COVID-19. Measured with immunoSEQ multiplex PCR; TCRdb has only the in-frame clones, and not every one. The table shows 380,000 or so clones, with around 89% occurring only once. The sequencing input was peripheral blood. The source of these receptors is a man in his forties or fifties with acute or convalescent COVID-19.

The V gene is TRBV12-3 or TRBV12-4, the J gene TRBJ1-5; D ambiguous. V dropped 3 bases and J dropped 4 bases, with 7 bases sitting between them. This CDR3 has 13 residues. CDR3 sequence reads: CASSFGFNQPQHF. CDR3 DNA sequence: TGTGCCAGCAGTTTCGGGTTTAATCAGCCCCAGCATTTT.

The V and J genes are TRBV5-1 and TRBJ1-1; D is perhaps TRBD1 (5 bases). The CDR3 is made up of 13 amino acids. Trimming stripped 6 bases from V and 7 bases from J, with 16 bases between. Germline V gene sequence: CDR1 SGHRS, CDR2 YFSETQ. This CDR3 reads CASTQGPGVEAFF. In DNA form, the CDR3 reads TGCGCCAGCACCCAAGGGCCGGGGGTTGAAGCTTTCTTT.